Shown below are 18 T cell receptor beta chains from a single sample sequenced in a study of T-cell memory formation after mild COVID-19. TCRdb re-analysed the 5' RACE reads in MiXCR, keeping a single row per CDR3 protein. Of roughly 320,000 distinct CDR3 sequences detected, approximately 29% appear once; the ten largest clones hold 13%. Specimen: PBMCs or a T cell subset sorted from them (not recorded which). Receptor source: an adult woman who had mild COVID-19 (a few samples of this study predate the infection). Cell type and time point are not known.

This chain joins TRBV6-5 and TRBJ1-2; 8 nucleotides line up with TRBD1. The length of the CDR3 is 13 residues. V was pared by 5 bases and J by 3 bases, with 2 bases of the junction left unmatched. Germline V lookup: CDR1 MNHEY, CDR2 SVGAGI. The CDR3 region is CASSGQGDYGYTF. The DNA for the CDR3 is TGTGCCAGCAGTGGACAGGGAGACTATGGCTACACCTTC.

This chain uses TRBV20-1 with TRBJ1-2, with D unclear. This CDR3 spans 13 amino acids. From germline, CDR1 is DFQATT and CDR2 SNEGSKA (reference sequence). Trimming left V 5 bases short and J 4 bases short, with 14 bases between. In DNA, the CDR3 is TGCAGTGCTCGGACGGGGATCCGCTATGGCTACACCTTC. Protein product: CSARTGIRYGYTF.

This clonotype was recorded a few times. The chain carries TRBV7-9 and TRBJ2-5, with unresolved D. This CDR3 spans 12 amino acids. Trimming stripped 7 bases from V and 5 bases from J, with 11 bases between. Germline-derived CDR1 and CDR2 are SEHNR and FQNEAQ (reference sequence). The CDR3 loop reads CASNPLVETQYF. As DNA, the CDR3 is TGTGCCAGCAACCCTCTGGTGGAGACCCAGTACTTC.

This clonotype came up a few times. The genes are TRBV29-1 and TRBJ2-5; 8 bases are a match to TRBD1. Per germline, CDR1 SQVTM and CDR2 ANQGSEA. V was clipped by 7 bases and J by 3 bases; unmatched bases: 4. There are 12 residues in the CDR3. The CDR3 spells CSGTGGKETQYF. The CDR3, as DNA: TGCAGCGGAACAGGGGGGAAAGAGACCCAGTACTTC.

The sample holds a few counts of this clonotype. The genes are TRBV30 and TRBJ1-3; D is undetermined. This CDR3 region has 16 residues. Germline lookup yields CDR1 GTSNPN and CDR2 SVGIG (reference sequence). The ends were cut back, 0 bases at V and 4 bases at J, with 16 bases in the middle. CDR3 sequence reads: CAWSVPGKEFGNTIYF. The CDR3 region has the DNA TGTGCCTGGAGTGTCCCGGGGAAGGAGTTCGGAAACACCATATATTTT.

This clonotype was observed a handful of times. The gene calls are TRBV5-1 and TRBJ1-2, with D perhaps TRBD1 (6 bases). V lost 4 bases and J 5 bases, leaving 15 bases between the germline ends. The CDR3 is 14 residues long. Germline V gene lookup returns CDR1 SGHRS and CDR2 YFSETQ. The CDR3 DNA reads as TGCGCCAGCAGCCCTGGAGGGGGGTCGTATGGCTACACCTTC. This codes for CASSPGGGSYGYTF.

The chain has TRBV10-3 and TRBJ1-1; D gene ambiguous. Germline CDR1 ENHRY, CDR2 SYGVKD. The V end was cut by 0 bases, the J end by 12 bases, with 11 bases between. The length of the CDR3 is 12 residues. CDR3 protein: CAISESSQHTFF. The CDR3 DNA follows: TGTGCCATCAGTGAGTCATCCCAGCATACTTTCTTT.

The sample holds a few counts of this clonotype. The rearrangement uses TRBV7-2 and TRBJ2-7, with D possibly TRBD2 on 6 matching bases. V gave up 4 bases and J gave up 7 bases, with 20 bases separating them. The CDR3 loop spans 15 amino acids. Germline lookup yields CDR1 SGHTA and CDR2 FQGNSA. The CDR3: CASSYQAATRGEQYF. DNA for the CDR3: TGTGCCAGCAGCTACCAAGCGGCGACCCGGGGGGAGCAGTACTTC.

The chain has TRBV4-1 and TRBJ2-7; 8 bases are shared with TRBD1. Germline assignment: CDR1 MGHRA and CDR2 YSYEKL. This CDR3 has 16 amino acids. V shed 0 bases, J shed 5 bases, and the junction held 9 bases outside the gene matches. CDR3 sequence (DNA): TGCGCCAGCAGCCAAGATAGGACAGGGAGTTACAACGAGCAGTACTTC. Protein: CASSQDRTGSYNEQYF.

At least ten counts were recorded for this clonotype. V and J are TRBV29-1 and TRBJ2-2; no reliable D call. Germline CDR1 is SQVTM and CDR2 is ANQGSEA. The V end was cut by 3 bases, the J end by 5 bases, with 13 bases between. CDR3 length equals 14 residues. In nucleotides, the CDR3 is TGCAGCGTTGAGGCCAGAATGAGAACCGGGGAGCTGTTTTTT. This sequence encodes CSVEARMRTGELFF.

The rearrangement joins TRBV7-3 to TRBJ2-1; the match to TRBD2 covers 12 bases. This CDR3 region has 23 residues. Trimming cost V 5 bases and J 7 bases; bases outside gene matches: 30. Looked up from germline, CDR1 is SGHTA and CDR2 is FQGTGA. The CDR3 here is CASSQPAEERFELGLAGRNEQFF. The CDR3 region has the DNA TGTGCCAGCAGCCAGCCCGCGGAGGAGCGGTTTGAACTGGGACTAGCGGGCAGGAATGAGCAGTTCTTC.

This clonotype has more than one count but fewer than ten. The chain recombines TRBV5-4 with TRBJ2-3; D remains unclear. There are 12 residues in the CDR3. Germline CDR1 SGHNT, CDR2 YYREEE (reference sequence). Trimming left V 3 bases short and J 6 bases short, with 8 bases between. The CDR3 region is CASSSVADTQYF. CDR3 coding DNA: TGTGCCAGCAGCTCCGTAGCCGATACGCAGTATTTT.

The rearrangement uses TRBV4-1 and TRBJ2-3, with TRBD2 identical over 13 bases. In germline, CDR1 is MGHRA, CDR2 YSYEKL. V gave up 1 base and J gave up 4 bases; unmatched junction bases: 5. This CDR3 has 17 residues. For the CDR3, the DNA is TGCGCCAGCAGCCAAGTTAGGACTAGCGGGGGTCCAGATACGCAGTATTTT. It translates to CASSQVRTSGGPDTQYF.

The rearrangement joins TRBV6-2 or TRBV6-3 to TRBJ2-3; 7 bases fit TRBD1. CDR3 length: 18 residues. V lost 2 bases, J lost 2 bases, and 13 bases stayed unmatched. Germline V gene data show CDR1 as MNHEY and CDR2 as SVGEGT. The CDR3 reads CASSYPGQTKGPTDTQYF. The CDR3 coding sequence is TGTGCCAGCAGTTACCCGGGACAGACTAAGGGTCCCACAGATACGCAGTATTTT.

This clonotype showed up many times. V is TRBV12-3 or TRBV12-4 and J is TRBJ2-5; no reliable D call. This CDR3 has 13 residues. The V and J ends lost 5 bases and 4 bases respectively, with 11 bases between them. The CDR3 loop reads CASSAMRRETQYF. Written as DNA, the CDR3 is TGTGCCAGCAGTGCGATGAGGCGAGAGACCCAGTACTTC.

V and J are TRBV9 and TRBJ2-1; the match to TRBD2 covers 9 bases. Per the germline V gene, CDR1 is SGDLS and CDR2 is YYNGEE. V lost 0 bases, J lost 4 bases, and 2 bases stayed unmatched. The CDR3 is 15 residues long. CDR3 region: CASSVGGGDYNEQFF. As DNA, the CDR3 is TGTGCCAGCAGCGTAGGCGGGGGGGATTACAATGAGCAGTTCTTC.

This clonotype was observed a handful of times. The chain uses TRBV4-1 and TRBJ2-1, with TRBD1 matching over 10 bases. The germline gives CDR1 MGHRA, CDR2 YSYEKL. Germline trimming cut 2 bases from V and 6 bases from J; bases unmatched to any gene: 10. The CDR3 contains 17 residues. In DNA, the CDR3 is TGCGCCAGCAGCCAACTGGACAGGGGGACTACTGCCAATGAGCAGTTCTTC. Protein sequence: CASSQLDRGTTANEQFF.

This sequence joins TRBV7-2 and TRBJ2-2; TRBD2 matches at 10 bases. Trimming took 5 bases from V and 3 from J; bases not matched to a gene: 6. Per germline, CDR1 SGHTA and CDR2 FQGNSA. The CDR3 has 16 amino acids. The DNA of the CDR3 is TGTGCCAGCAGCCGAAGCGGGAGGGGTTACACCGGGGAGCTGTTTTTT. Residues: CASSRSGRGYTGELFF.